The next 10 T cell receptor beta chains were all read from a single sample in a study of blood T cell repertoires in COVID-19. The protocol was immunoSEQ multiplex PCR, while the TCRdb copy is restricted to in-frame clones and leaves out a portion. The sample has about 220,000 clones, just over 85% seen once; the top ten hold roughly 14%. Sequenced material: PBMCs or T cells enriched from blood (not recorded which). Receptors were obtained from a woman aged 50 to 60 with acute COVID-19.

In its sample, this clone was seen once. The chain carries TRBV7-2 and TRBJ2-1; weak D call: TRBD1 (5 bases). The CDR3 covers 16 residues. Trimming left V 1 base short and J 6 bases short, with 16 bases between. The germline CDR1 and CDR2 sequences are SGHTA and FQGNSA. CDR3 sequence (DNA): TGTGCCAGCAGCTTAGATGTTGGCAGGGCAGGCAATGAGCAGTTCTTC. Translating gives CASSLDVGRAGNEQFF.

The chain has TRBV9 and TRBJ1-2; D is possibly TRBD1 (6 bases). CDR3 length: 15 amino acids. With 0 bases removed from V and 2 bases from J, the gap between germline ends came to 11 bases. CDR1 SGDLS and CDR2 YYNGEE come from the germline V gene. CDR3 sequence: CASSVDPTGNYGYTF. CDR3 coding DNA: TGTGCCAGCAGCGTAGACCCCACAGGGAACTATGGCTACACCTTC.

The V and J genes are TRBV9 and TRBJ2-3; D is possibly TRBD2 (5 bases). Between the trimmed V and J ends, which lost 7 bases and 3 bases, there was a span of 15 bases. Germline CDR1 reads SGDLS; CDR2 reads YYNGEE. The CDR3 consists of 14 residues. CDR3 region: CASEAIERTDTQYF. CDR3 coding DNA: TGTGCCAGCGAGGCGATAGAGCGGACAGATACGCAGTATTTT.

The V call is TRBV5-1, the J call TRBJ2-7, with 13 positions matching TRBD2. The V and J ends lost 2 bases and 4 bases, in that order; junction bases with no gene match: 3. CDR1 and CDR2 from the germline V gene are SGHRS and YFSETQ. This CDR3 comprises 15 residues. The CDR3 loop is CASSFGTSGAYEQYF. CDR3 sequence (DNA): TGCGCCAGCAGCTTTGGGACTAGCGGGGCTTACGAGCAGTACTTC.

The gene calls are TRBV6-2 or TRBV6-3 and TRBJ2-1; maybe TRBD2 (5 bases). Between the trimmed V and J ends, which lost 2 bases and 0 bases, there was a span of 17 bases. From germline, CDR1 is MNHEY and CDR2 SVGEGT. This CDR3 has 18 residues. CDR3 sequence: CASSYVPTRPFSYNEQFF. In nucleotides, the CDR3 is TGTGCCAGCAGTTACGTACCAACTAGGCCGTTCTCCTACAATGAGCAGTTCTTC.

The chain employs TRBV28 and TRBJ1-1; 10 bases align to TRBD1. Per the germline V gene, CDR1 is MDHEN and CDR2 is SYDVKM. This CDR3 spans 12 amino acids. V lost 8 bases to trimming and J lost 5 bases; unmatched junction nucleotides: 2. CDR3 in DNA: TGTGCCAGCTGGACAGGGGGGACTGAAGCTTTCTTT. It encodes CASWTGGTEAFF. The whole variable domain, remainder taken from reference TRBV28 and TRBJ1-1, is DVKVTQSSRYLVKRTGEKVFLECVQDMDHENMFWYRQDPGLGLRLIYFSYDVKMKEKGDIPEGYSVSREKKERFSLILESASTNQTSMYLCASWTGGTEAFFGQGTRLTVV.

The CDR3 DNA reads as TGTGCCAGTAGCCCCTGGGGGCCCACGGGACAAGCTTTCTTT. Translation: CASSPWGPTGQAFF. The chain joins TRBV19 to TRBJ1-1; maybe TRBD1 (6 bases). V dropped 6 bases and J dropped 9 bases, with 20 bases sitting between them. This CDR3 is 14 amino acids long. CDR1 is LNHDA and CDR2 is SQIVND in the germline V gene (reference sequence).

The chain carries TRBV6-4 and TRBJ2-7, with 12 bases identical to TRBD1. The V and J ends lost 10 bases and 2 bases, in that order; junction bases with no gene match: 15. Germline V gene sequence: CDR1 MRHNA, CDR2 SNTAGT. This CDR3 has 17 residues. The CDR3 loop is CATFKAGQGAVTYEQYF. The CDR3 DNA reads TGTGCCACCTTCAAAGCGGGACAGGGGGCCGTCACCTACGAGCAGTACTTC.

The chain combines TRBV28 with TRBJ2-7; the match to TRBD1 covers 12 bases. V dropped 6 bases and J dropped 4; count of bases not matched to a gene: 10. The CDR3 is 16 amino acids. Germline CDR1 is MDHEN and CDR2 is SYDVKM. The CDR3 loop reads CASSTAGTGGVYEQYF. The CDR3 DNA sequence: TGTGCCAGCAGCACCGCCGGGACAGGGGGCGTGTACGAGCAGTACTTC.

CDR3 in DNA: TGTGCCAGCAGCTTACATAGTGCTTTCTTT. Encoded protein: CASSLHSAFF. The V gene is TRBV7-6, the J gene TRBJ1-1; D remains ambiguous. The CDR3 runs 10 residues. From germline, CDR1 is SGHVS and CDR2 FNYEAQ. Trimming stripped 2 bases from V and 11 bases from J, with 6 bases between. Full variable domain (missing parts from reference TRBV7-6 and TRBJ1-1): GAGVSQSPRYKVTKRGQDVALRCDPISGHVSLYWYRQALGQGPEFLTYFNYEAQQDKSGLPNDRFSAERPEGSISTLTIQRTEQRDSAMYRCASSLHSAFFGQGTRLTVV.